The entry that follows covers one T cell receptor (beta chain) sequence. The antigen remains unidentified. The CDR3 has 16 amino acids. CDR1 and CDR2 (germline): LNHNV, YYDKDF (reference sequence). The junction had 2 bases not matched to a gene; V was cut back by 0 bases and J by 2 bases. These data originate in a study of cytomegalovirus exposure and HLA in healthy donors. The overall study: The same platform used for the roughly 610 first-cohort repertoires was also used for the 120 or so validation repertoires, as a later analysis reported. Study-wide findings and caveats: First-cohort TCR clusters tended to co-occur in the roughly 120 validation repertoires, a later analysis found.

These donors were members of the 120-subject validation cohort, a group separate from the roughly 670-subject first cohort. The protocol was immunoSEQ multiplex PCR, while the TCRdb copy is restricted to in-frame clones and leaves out a portion. The sample has 100,000 to 150,000 clones; roughly nine tenths are singletons. The source of this sequence is a young woman in good health and CMV-seronegative. The J gene is TRBJ2-1, the V gene TRBV15, with 9 bases lining up with TRBD2. The sequencing input was PBMCs. The CDR3 region has the DNA TGTGCCACCAGCAGAGATGCGGGAGGGCCCTACAATGAGCAGTTCTTC. This sequence encodes CATSRDAGGPYNEQFF.